This TCR beta chain was profiled in a study of control samples from healthy donors and cancer patients. Profiled with immunoSEQ multiplex PCR; TCRdb holds only in-frame clones, not every one. This table has approximately 85,000 clones, 85% to 90% appearing once. CDR1 is MDHEN, CDR2 SYDVKM, per germline. V was pared by 2 bases and J by 0 bases, with 13 bases between. This CDR3 spans 16 amino acids. The TCR was taken from a woman aged 60-70 years in good health. V usage is TRBV28 and J usage is TRBJ1-1; the D gene is possibly TRBD1 (5 bases). The sample consisted of blood. CDR3 in DNA: TGTGCCAGCAGTTTAAGGGGTTACGAGGTGAACACTGAAGCTTTCTTT. This encodes CASSLRGYEVNTEAFF.